This T cell receptor beta chain was identified during a study of naive and memory T cell subsets. This clonotype occurred a few times. Two oligonucleotides, mixed equimolar, formed the beta constant-region primer covering TRBC1 and TRBC2. TCRdb redid the calling of the UMI-ligation and nested PCR reads with MiXCR, one entry per CDR3 protein. The sample holds thousands of distinct CDR3 sequences, just over 7% seen once. CDR1 is SEHNR, CDR2 FQNEAQ, per germline (reference sequence). Trimming took 6 bases from V and 4 from J, leaving 12 bases between them. The CDR3 extends over 14 amino acids. The clonotype comes from a human donor in good health. The sequenced sample consisted of CD4+ TEMRA cells from blood. The subset denotes: effector memory re-expressing CD45RA, CD45RA+ CD27-. The V call is TRBV7-9, the J call TRBJ1-4; D possibly corresponds to TRBD1 (6 bases). CDR3 coding DNA: TGTGCCAGCAGTCCAGGACAGAGTAATGAAAAACTGTTTTTT. Protein product: CASSPGQSNEKLFF. Supplemented by reference TRBV7-9 and TRBJ1-4, the full variable domain reads DTGVSQNPRHKITKRGQNVTFRCDPISEHNRLYWYRQTLGQGPEFLTYFQNEAQLEKSRLLSDRFSAERPKGSFSTLEIQRTEQGDSAMYLCASSPGQSNEKLFFGSGTQLSVL.